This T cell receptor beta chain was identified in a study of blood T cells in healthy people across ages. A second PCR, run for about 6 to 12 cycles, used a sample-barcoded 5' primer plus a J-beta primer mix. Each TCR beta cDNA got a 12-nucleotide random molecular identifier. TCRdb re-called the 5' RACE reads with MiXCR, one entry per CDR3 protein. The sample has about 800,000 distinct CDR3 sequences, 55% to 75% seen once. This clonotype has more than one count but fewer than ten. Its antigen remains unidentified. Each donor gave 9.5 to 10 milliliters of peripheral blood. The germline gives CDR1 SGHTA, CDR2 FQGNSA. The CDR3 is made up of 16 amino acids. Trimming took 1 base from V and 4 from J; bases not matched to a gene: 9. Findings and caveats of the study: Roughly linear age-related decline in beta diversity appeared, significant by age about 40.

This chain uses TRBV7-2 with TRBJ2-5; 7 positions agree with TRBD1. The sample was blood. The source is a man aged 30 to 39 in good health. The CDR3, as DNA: TGTGCCAGCAGCTTAGGGCCAGGGGGTTTTTCAGAGACCCAGTACTTC. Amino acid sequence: CASSLGPGGFSETQYF.